A single sample is the source of the 21 T cell receptor beta chains below, sequenced in a study of blood T cell repertoires in COVID-19. Measured with immunoSEQ multiplex PCR; TCRdb has only the in-frame clones, and not every one. Among around 160,000 clones listed, 87% were seen once. Sample: PBMCs or T cells enriched from blood (not recorded which). The origin of the receptors is a woman aged 40 to 50 who had been exposed to COVID-19.

The gene calls are TRBV7-8 and TRBJ1-5; D gene unclear. Between the trimmed V and J ends, which lost 4 bases and 0 bases, there was a span of 13 bases. Germline V gene sequence: CDR1 SGHVS, CDR2 FQNEAQ. This CDR3 is built from 16 residues. CDR3 bases: TGTGCCAGCAGCTCAATAGCGGCCTATAGCAATCAGCCCCAGCATTTT. It codes for CASSSIAAYSNQPQHF.

This chain uses TRBV6-5 with TRBJ2-1; TRBD2 agrees at 11 bases. The CDR3 length is 15 residues. The ends lost 2 bases at V and 7 bases at J; junction bases unmatched: 4. The germline CDR1 and CDR2 sequences are MNHEY and SVGAGI. Here the CDR3 DNA reads TGTGCCAGCAGTTACGAGGCTAGCGGGAGGAATGAGCAGTTCTTC. Its protein is CASSYEASGRNEQFF.

The rearrangement uses TRBV14 and TRBJ1-2; D gene unclear. V lost 0 bases, J lost 7 bases, and 12 bases lay in between. This CDR3 is built from 14 residues. Germline V gene data show CDR1 as SGHDN and CDR2 as FVKESK. The CDR3 DNA reads TGTGCCAGCAGCCAAGATCTCACAGCAACTGGCTACACCTTC. Protein sequence: CASSQDLTATGYTF. Full variable domain (missing parts from reference TRBV14 and TRBJ1-2): EAGVTQFPSHSVIEKGQTVTLRCDPISGHDNLYWYRRVMGKEIKFLLHFVKESKQDESGMPNNRFLAERTGGTYSTLKVQPAELEDSGVYFCASSQDLTATGYTFGSGTRLTVV.

V and J are TRBV28 and TRBJ1-5; 10 bases line up with TRBD1. The CDR3 totals 14 residues. V lost 4 bases and J lost 6; bases outside the gene matches: 3. Germline CDR1 and CDR2: MDHEN and SYDVKM. DNA for the CDR3: TGTGCCAGCAGTTGGACAGGGGGGCGTCAGCCCCAGCATTTT. Amino acid sequence: CASSWTGGRQPQHF.

The chain has TRBV9 and TRBJ2-1; D might be TRBD2 (6 bases). Germline V gene lookup returns CDR1 SGDLS and CDR2 YYNGEE. The CDR3 is 15 residues long. V was pared by 0 bases and J by 1 base, with 8 bases between. CDR3 protein: CASSVGGASYNEQFF. Here the CDR3 DNA reads TGTGCCAGCAGCGTAGGCGGGGCTTCCTACAATGAGCAGTTCTTC.

In this sample, this clone turned up once. This chain connects TRBV12-3 or TRBV12-4 to TRBJ1-2; 7 nucleotides agree with TRBD1. This CDR3 has 13 amino acids. With V trimmed by 6 bases and J by 8 bases, 9 bases remained unmatched. CDR3 residues: CASSEDRSTGYTF. The CDR3 DNA is TGTGCCAGCAGCGAGGACAGGTCGACGGGCTACACCTTC.

The chain couples TRBV2 to TRBJ1-3; D is unresolved. The CDR3 sequence is 12 residues long. With 6 bases removed from V and 8 bases from J, the gap between germline ends came to 11 bases. CDR1 and CDR2 from the germline V gene are SNHLY and FYNNEI. The CDR3 loop is CASRARLDTIYF. The CDR3 nucleotides read TGTGCCAGCAGGGCCAGGCTCGACACCATATATTTT.

The V gene is TRBV7-2, the J gene TRBJ2-7, with 14 bases matching TRBD2. This CDR3 region has 16 residues. Per germline, CDR1 SGHTA and CDR2 FQGNSA. With 2 bases clipped from V and 5 bases from J, the junction kept 5 bases outside the gene matches. CDR3 protein: CASSLRLAGGLDEQYF. In nucleotides, the CDR3 is TGTGCCAGCAGCTTAAGACTAGCGGGAGGGCTGGACGAGCAGTACTTC.

This clone appeared once. The V call is TRBV29-1, the J call TRBJ2-7, with TRBD1 matching over 10 bases. V dropped 7 bases and J dropped 3; count of bases not matched to a gene: 6. This CDR3 contains 13 residues. Germline-derived CDR1 and CDR2 are SQVTM and ANQGSEA. The CDR3 DNA sequence: TGCAGCGGAGGGACAGGGGATATCTACGAGCAGTACTTC. As protein: CSGGTGDIYEQYF.

J is TRBJ2-7 and V is TRBV28, with TRBD1 matching 8 bases. V shed 5 bases and J 0 bases; nucleotides not matched to a gene: 9. Germline CDR1 is MDHEN and CDR2 is SYDVKM. CDR3 length equals 16 residues. The CDR3 sequence is CASSQSPGTGSYEQYF. The CDR3 DNA is TGTGCCAGCAGTCAAAGCCCCGGGACAGGCTCCTACGAGCAGTACTTC.

V is TRBV2 and J is TRBJ1-1; D may be TRBD1 (5 bases). Germline V gives CDR1 SNHLY, CDR2 FYNNEI. This CDR3 comprises 12 residues. This chain's CDR3 is CAKDNLNTEAFF. CDR3 coding DNA: TGTGCGAAGGACAATCTGAACACTGAAGCTTTCTTT.

The J gene is TRBJ2-3, the V gene TRBV9; 7 bases fit TRBD1. This CDR3 is built from 15 residues. The V gene end was trimmed by 5 bases and the J gene end by 2 bases; junction bases not matched to a gene: 8. CDR1 and CDR2 (germline): SGDLS, YYNGEE. The CDR3 DNA follows: TGTGCCAGCAGTCCCGGGGACAGATACACAGATACGCAGTATTTT. Residues: CASSPGDRYTDTQYF.

The chain joins TRBV4-3 to TRBJ1-3; the match to TRBD1 covers 7 bases. The CDR3 spans 15 residues. CDR1 is LGHNA, CDR2 YSLEER, per germline. Unmatched junction bases numbered 0, after V lost 1 base and J lost 0 bases. The CDR3 bases are TGCGCCAGCAGCCAAGGGACAGGCTCTGGAAACACCATATATTTT. The encoded protein is CASSQGTGSGNTIYF.

This chain links TRBV18 with TRBJ2-5, with 8 positions matching TRBD1. The CDR3 is 18 residues long. Germline V lookup: CDR1 KGHSH, CDR2 LQKENI. V gave up 2 bases and J gave up 5 bases; unmatched junction bases: 16. The CDR3 spells CASSPTGGAGGLVETQYF. Here the CDR3 DNA reads TGTGCCAGCTCACCAACGGGTGGTGCAGGGGGCTTGGTTGAGACCCAGTACTTC.

Written as DNA, the CDR3 is TGCGCCAGCAGTGAGCCGGACATGAACATCCAAGAGACCCAGTACTTC. Translating gives CASSEPDMNIQETQYF. The V and J genes are TRBV10-2 and TRBJ2-5; a possible D gene is TRBD1 (5 bases). There are 16 residues in the CDR3. Trimming cost V 2 bases and J 1 base, with 14 bases left between them. Germline V gives CDR1 WSHSY, CDR2 SAAADI.

CDR3: CASSLRDTYYSNQPQHF. CDR3 DNA sequence: TGTGCCAGCAGCTTACGGGACACCTATTATAGCAATCAGCCCCAGCATTTT. The chain combines TRBV21-1 with TRBJ1-5; the table's TRBD1 call for D was not verified on the DNA. TRBV21-1 is a pseudogene locus. This CDR3 spans 17 amino acids.

The rearrangement joins TRBV2 to TRBJ1-5; 7 bases match TRBD1. The V gene end was trimmed by 4 bases and the J gene end by 2 bases; junction bases not matched to a gene: 2. The CDR3 contains 14 residues. Germline V lookup: CDR1 SNHLY, CDR2 FYNNEI. CDR3 region: CASSVDRGNQPQHF. In nucleotides, the CDR3 is TGTGCCAGCAGTGTCGACAGGGGCAATCAGCCCCAGCATTTT.

The chain has TRBV4-3 and TRBJ2-5, with TRBD1 as a possible D gene (6 bases). V was shortened by 10 bases and J by 6 bases, with 21 bases between the two germline ends. The CDR3 loop spans 14 amino acids. Per germline, CDR1 LGHNA and CDR2 YSLEER. CDR3 sequence reads: CAIRTRGGSKTQYF. CDR3 nucleotide sequence: TGCGCCATCCGCACCAGAGGGGGATCAAAGACCCAGTACTTC.

The CDR3 sequence: CASSVTGHNEQFF. The CDR3 region has the DNA TGTGCCAGCAGTGTGACAGGGCACAATGAGCAGTTCTTC. The chain carries TRBV28 and TRBJ2-1, with 7 bases matching TRBD1. Germline CDR1 MDHEN, CDR2 SYDVKM. This CDR3 is 13 amino acids long. With 5 bases clipped from V and 5 bases from J, the junction kept 3 bases outside the gene matches. The full variable domain, in which reference TRBV28 and TRBJ2-1 provide the parts outside the CDR3, is DVKVTQSSRYLVKRTGEKVFLECVQDMDHENMFWYRQDPGLGLRLIYFSYDVKMKEKGDIPEGYSVSREKKERFSLILESASTNQTSMYLCASSVTGHNEQFFGPGTRLTVL.

This chain joins TRBV7-2 and TRBJ1-1; no clear D. The CDR3 is 11 amino acids. V lost 1 base and J 7 bases, leaving 4 bases between the germline ends. Germline V lookup: CDR1 SGHTA, CDR2 FQGNSA. This CDR3 reads CASSLVLEAFF. CDR3 DNA sequence: TGTGCCAGCAGCTTAGTTCTTGAAGCTTTCTTT.

This clone was observed once. The chain is built from TRBV5-4 and TRBJ1-6; 8 bases line up with TRBD1. CDR1 and CDR2 (germline): SGHNT, YYREEE (reference sequence). J was trimmed by 0 bases and V by 0 bases; bases with no gene match: 5. The CDR3 has 18 amino acids. CDR3 DNA: TGTGCCAGCAGCTTGGCGCCGGGACAGGTCTCCTATAATTCACCCCTCCACTTT. The encoded protein is CASSLAPGQVSYNSPLHF.